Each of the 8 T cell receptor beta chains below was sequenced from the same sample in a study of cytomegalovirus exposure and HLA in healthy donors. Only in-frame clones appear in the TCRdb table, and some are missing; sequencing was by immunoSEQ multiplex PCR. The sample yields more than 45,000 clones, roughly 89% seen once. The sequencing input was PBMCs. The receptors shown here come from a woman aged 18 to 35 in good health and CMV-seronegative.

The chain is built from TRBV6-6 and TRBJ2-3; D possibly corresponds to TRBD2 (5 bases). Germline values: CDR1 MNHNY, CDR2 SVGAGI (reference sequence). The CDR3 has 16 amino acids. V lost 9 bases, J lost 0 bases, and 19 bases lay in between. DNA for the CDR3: TGTGCCAGACAAGAAACCGGGGTGCTAAGCACAGATACGCAGTATTTT. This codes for CARQETGVLSTDTQYF.

CDR3 protein: CASSLGDRTNSPLHF. The CDR3 bases are TGTGCCAGCAGCTTGGGGGACAGGACTAATTCACCCCTCCACTTT. The chain employs TRBV5-6 and TRBJ1-6; 8 bases agree with TRBD1. After removal of 0 bases from V and 6 bases from J, the junction contained 2 bases not matched to a gene. CDR1 SGHDT and CDR2 YYEEEE come from the germline V gene. CDR3 length: 15 amino acids. Variable domain in full (rest from reference TRBV5-6 and TRBJ1-6): DAGVTQSPTHLIKTRGQQVTLRCSPKSGHDTVSWYQQALGQGPQFIFQYYEEEERQRGNFPDRFSGHQFPNYSSELNVNALLLGDSALYLCASSLGDRTNSPLHFGNGTRLTVT.

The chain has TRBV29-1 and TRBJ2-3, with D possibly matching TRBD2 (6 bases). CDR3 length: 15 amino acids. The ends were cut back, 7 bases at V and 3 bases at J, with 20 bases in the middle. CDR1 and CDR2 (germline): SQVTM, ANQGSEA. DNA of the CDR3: TGCAGCGCCGACGCCGGGACTGATAGAACAGATACGCAGTATTTT. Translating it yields CSADAGTDRTDTQYF.

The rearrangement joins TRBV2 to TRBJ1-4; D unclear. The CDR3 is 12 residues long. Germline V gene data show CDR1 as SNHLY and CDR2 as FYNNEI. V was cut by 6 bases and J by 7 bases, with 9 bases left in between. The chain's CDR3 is CASREGSEKLFF. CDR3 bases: TGTGCCAGCAGGGAGGGTTCTGAAAAACTGTTTTTT.

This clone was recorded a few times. The CDR3 is CACSETEGQAEAFF. CDR3 bases: TGTGCCTGTTCGGAAACGGAAGGACAGGCAGAAGCTTTCTTT. The V gene is TRBV30, the J gene TRBJ1-1; TRBD1 aligns across 7 bases. With 6 bases clipped from V and 8 bases from J, the junction kept 15 bases outside the gene matches. Germline V lookup: CDR1 GTSNPN, CDR2 SVGIG (reference sequence). This CDR3 is built from 14 residues.

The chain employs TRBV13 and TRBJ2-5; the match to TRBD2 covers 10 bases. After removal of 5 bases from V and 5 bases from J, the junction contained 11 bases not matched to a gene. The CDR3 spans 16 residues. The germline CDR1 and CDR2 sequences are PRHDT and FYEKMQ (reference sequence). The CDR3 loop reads CASSGGTSEFSETQYF. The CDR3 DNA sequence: TGTGCCAGCAGCGGGGGGACTAGCGAGTTTTCGGAGACCCAGTACTTC.

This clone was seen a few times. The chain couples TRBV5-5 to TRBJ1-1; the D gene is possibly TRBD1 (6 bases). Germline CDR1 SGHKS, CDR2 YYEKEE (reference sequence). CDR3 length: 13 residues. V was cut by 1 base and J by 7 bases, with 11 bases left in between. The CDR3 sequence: CASSLSRGLEAFF. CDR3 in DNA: TGTGCCAGCAGCTTGAGCAGGGGCCTTGAAGCTTTCTTT.

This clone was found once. CDR3 DNA sequence: TGTGCCTGGCAGGACAGGGGTAGGAGCACTGAAGCTTTCTTT. Its protein is CAWQDRGRSTEAFF. The chain uses TRBV30 and TRBJ1-1; 9 nucleotides agree with TRBD1. V gave up 5 bases and J gave up 4 bases; unmatched junction bases: 8. There are 14 residues in the CDR3. The germline V gene encodes CDR1 GTSNPN and CDR2 SVGIG (reference sequence).